The TCR beta chain described here comes from a study of cytomegalovirus exposure and HLA in healthy donors. Primers: 60 Vbeta forward and 13 Jbeta reverse. Sequencing was performed with immunoSEQ multiplex PCR; in TCRdb, only in-frame clones are kept and a portion is missing. The sample records 200,000 to 250,000 clones, just over 75% being singletons. V gave up 4 bases and J gave up 4 bases, with 11 bases separating them. The CDR3 has 14 residues. General study points: CMV antigen specificity of a few CMV-associated chains was confirmed in vitro.

This clone came up a few times. No antigen is known for it. The rearrangement links TRBV5-7 to TRBJ1-4; D remains ambiguous. Being an ORF, TRBV5-7 has a function that is uncertain. Material: PBMCs. This TCR derives from a man aged 18 to 29 in good health and CMV-seronegative. CDR3 coding DNA: TGTGCCAGCAGCCCTAGAGGGCTTAATGAAAAACTGTTTTTT. This sequence encodes CASSPRGLNEKLFF.